The clone carrying this TCR beta chain was seen repeatedly, ten times or more. Its specificity is not known. This beta chain is a stray sequence in a library constructed for alpha chains; its clone size is not meaningful. This record comes from a study of spatial heterogeneity in lung cancer. Findings and caveats of the study: The number of expanded tumor alpha and beta chains correlated with mutation number.

This sample's time point: sample taken at primary tumor resection. MiXCR, run by TCRdb on the 5' RACE reads, gives a single entry per CDR3 protein. The repertoire holds 17,000 or so distinct CDR3 sequences, 6.2% seen once, with 5.5% to 8% in the top ten. The CDR3 is 15 residues long. Germline V CDR1 and CDR2: MNHEY, SMNVEV (reference sequence). V shed 0 bases and J shed 3 bases, with 9 bases lying between them. The chain is built from TRBV27 and TRBJ1-5, with unresolved D. Source: lung tumor tissue, taken at surgery. The source is a male donor with early-stage non-small cell lung cancer. The CDR3 here is CASSLSSAPNQPQHF. The CDR3 coding sequence is TGTGCCAGCAGTTTATCGTCCGCACCCAATCAGCCCCAGCATTTT.